This T cell receptor beta chain was captured by sequencing in a study of cytomegalovirus exposure and HLA in healthy donors. Study-wide results and limits: TCR beta sequences reportedly predicted most subjects' HLA-A and HLA-B alleles accurately. In a later analysis, CMV-associated beta chains were mostly HLA-associated, it appeared. In a later analysis, across HLA loci, associated TCR counts were highest for DRB1, lowest for HLA-C.

It was with 60 Vbeta and 13 Jbeta primers that the PCR ran. The table came from immunoSEQ multiplex PCR; TCRdb's copy has only in-frame clones and leaves some out. The sample lists approximately 30,000 clones, 35% to 55% occurring once. V was clipped by 5 bases and J by 7 bases, with 9 bases between them. The CDR3 spans 11 residues. Germline V CDR1 and CDR2: SGHRS, YFSETQ. With regard to this clone: Its antigen is unknown.

This TCR was recovered from a woman aged 50 to 60 in good health and CMV-seronegative. Sequenced: PBMCs. The chain has TRBV5-1 and TRBJ1-2, with D maybe TRBD1 (5 bases). DNA of the CDR3: TGCGCCAGCAGGAGGGACTCTGGCTACACCTTC. Protein product: CASRRDSGYTF.